The entry below gives a single TCR beta chain sequence along with its context. The sample is drawn from a study of T cell responses to AZD1222 COVID-19 vaccine. The CDR3 runs to 13 residues. The V end was cut by 7 bases, the J end by 9 bases, with 13 bases between. Looked up from germline, CDR1 is SNHLY and CDR2 is FYNNEI. Using immunoSEQ multiplex PCR, the repertoire was profiled, and TCRdb retains in-frame clones only, with some absent. The profile shows more than 120,000 clones, nearly 90% of them singletons. The V gene is TRBV2, the J gene TRBJ1-6; TRBD1 is a possible D gene (5 bases). The sequencing here drew on peripheral blood, taken 28 days after the second dose of the MenACWY control vaccine. The sequence was obtained from an adult who received the MenACWY meningococcal vaccine as a control. CDR3 in DNA: TGTGCCAGCATCCGGGGCCGCGGTTCACCCCTCCACTTT. The encoded protein is CASIRGRGSPLHF.